The entry that follows covers one TCR beta chain sequence. The target antigen is unknown. Germline CDR1 and CDR2: SEHNR and FQNEAQ (reference sequence). Trimming shortened V by 5 bases and J by 0 bases, and 10 bases separated the two germline ends. The CDR3 is 14 residues long. The sample comes from a study of cytomegalovirus exposure and HLA in healthy donors. Primers: 60 Vbeta forward and 13 Jbeta reverse. Clones were sequenced by immunoSEQ multiplex PCR, and TCRdb holds only the in-frame ones, with some missing. The sample shows roughly 100,000 clones, roughly 79% of them seen only once. Study-level results: Later analysis indicated greater clonal expansion among HLA-associated TCR beta chains than among equally common other chains. The sole available immune exposure information was CMV serostatus. Likely technical artifact: a cluster of highly shared sequence variants.

The chain is built from TRBV7-9 and TRBJ1-1, with D uncertain. This TCR came from a woman aged 40 to 50 in good health and CMV-seronegative. The sample comprised PBMCs. In DNA, the CDR3 is TGTGCCAGCAGCCGAGGTGGTATGAACACTGAAGCTTTCTTT. Amino acid sequence: CASSRGGMNTEAFF.